This passage covers 20 T cell receptor beta chains from one sample sequenced in a study of blood T cell repertoires in COVID-19. Repertoires were generated with immunoSEQ multiplex PCR, while TCRdb's copy carries only in-frame clones and drops some. This table holds over 130,000 clones, roughly four fifths found once. Sequencing was performed on peripheral blood. The receptors were gathered from a woman of 80 years or more with active or convalescent COVID-19.

The chain is built from TRBV30 and TRBJ1-3; unclear D gene. CDR1 and CDR2 (germline): GTSNPN, SVGIG (reference sequence). The CDR3 runs to 11 residues. Trimming took 4 bases from V and 3 from J, leaving 4 bases between them. The CDR3 coding sequence is TGTGCCTGGATAGTTGGAAACACCATATATTTT. As protein: CAWIVGNTIYF.

The rearrangement uses TRBV19 and TRBJ2-2; 9 nucleotides match TRBD1. V shed 3 bases and J 0 bases; nucleotides not matched to a gene: 5. Germline V gene data show CDR1 as LNHDA and CDR2 as SQIVND (reference sequence). CDR3 length: 17 amino acids. This CDR3 reads CASSILRTGANTGELFF. The CDR3 DNA is TGTGCCAGTAGTATCCTCCGGACAGGGGCGAACACCGGGGAGCTGTTTTTT.

This rearrangement joins TRBV30 to TRBJ2-4; 10 bases are a match to TRBD1. This CDR3 spans 15 amino acids. In germline, CDR1 is GTSNPN, CDR2 SVGIG (reference sequence). V was pared by 7 bases and J by 6 bases, with 12 bases of the junction left unmatched. CDR3 in DNA: TGTGCCTACCTCAACCGGGACAGGGGAACAAACATTCAGTACTTC. Its protein product is CAYLNRDRGTNIQYF. Full variable domain (outside the CDR3, taken from reference TRBV30 and TRBJ2-4): SQTIHQWPATLVQPVGSPLSLECTVEGTSNPNLYWYRQAAGRGLQLLFYSVGIGQISSEVPQNLSASRPQDRQFILSSKKLLLSDSGFYLCAYLNRDRGTNIQYFGAGTRLSVL.

This clone has a single count. V and J are TRBV7-8 and TRBJ1-2; no reliable D call. CDR1 is SGHVS and CDR2 is FQNEAQ in the germline V gene. The CDR3 consists of 13 residues. The ends were cut back, 2 bases at V and 4 bases at J, with 8 bases in the middle. For the CDR3, the DNA is TGTGCCAGCAGCTTACCAAGAGCCTATGGCTACACCTTC. As protein: CASSLPRAYGYTF.

The chain carries TRBV4-1 and TRBJ1-2; D is ambiguous. The CDR3 length is 15 residues. Germline CDR1 MGHRA, CDR2 YSYEKL. The V and J ends lost 4 bases and 4 bases respectively, with 16 bases between them. CDR3 amino acids: CASSPDTGNSYGYTF. CDR3 sequence (DNA): TGCGCCAGCAGCCCAGATACGGGAAACTCCTATGGCTACACCTTC.

This clone has just one count. This chain links TRBV29-1 with TRBJ1-1; D is perhaps TRBD1 (6 bases). Between the trimmed V and J ends, which lost 2 bases and 2 bases, there was a span of 15 bases. The CDR3 extends over 15 amino acids. Germline loops: CDR1 SQVTM, CDR2 ANQGSEA. The CDR3 DNA reads TGCAGCGTTGAACCCAGGGGTGCGACAAACACTGAAGCTTTCTTT. It translates to CSVEPRGATNTEAFF.

This rearrangement joins TRBV7-2 to TRBJ2-1; possible D gene TRBD2, 7 bases. The CDR3 extends over 16 amino acids. V was shortened by 5 bases and J by 6 bases, with 20 bases between the two germline ends. The germline V gene has CDR1 SGHTA and CDR2 FQGNSA. The DNA for the CDR3 is TGTGCCAGCAGCCAGAGCTGGGGGGGGGCCCTCAATGAGCAGTTCTTC. Protein sequence: CASSQSWGGALNEQFF.

CDR3 residues: CSVGSSGQSYF. CDR3 bases: TGCAGCGTTGGCTCCTCGGGACAGTCGTACTTC. The V gene is TRBV29-1, the J gene TRBJ2-7; 7 nucleotides agree with TRBD1. This CDR3 region has 11 residues. V was clipped by 4 bases and J by 12 bases; unmatched bases: 9. Germline values: CDR1 SQVTM, CDR2 ANQGSEA.

This clone appeared once. The chain is built from TRBV12-5 and TRBJ1-2, with 9 bases lining up with TRBD1. The CDR3 totals 15 residues. J gave up 8 bases and V 6 bases, and 13 bases lay outside the gene matches. CDR1 and CDR2 from the germline V gene are LGHNT and FRNRAP. CDR3 nucleotide sequence: TGTGCTAGTGGCGATATACAGGGGGCCCGCTCGGGCTACACCTTC. It codes for CASGDIQGARSGYTF. The variable domain in full, completed from reference TRBV12-5 and TRBJ1-2, reads DARVTQTPRHKVTEMGQEVTMRCQPILGHNTVFWYRQTMMQGLELLAYFRNRAPLDDSGMPKDRFSAEMPDATLATLKIQPSEPRDSAVYFCASGDIQGARSGYTFGSGTRLTVV.

This rearrangement joins TRBV18 to TRBJ1-1; a weak D match, TRBD1 (6 bases). The CDR3 is 12 residues long. Trimming cost V 6 bases and J 7 bases, with 12 bases left between them. The germline V gene encodes CDR1 KGHSH and CDR2 LQKENI. CDR3 region: CASSRTASEAFF. The CDR3 DNA sequence: TGTGCCAGCTCGCGGACAGCGAGTGAAGCTTTCTTT.

The sample holds a few counts of this clone. This rearrangement joins TRBV6-2 or TRBV6-3 to TRBJ2-7, with 7 bases matching TRBD2. The CDR3 spans 15 residues. The junction had 6 bases not matched to a gene; V was cut back by 2 bases and J by 2 bases. Germline-derived CDR1 and CDR2 are MNHEY and SVGEGT. CDR3 loop: CASSYAGDLPYEQYF. In DNA, the CDR3 is TGTGCCAGCAGTTACGCGGGGGACCTCCCCTACGAGCAGTACTTC.

The chain has TRBV28 and TRBJ2-1, with 8 bases lining up with TRBD2. Germline V gene lookup returns CDR1 MDHEN and CDR2 SYDVKM. Losses at the gene ends were 3 bases for V and 9 bases for J; bases not matched to a gene: 4. The CDR3 contains 13 residues. In DNA form, the CDR3 reads TGTGCCAGCAGTTTGAACGGGGGGGTTGAGCAGTTCTTC. It codes for CASSLNGGVEQFF.

The chain combines TRBV4-3 with TRBJ2-5, with 7 bases identical to TRBD1. V was pared by 2 bases and J by 3 bases, with 3 bases of the junction left unmatched. The CDR3 extends over 14 amino acids. Germline CDR1 LGHNA, CDR2 YSLEER. The DNA for the CDR3 is TGCGCCAGCAGCCAATCCGGGACAGAAGAGACCCAGTACTTC. Amino acid sequence: CASSQSGTEETQYF.

This rearrangement joins TRBV10-2 to TRBJ2-4, with D tentatively TRBD2 (5 bases). V was cut by 6 bases and J by 10 bases, with 16 bases left in between. Germline-derived CDR1 and CDR2 are WSHSY and SAAADI. The CDR3 is 13 amino acids. The chain's CDR3 is CASRDPGKFIQYF. The CDR3 DNA is TGCGCCAGCAGAGATCCGGGAAAGTTTATTCAGTACTTC.

The V gene is TRBV5-4, the J gene TRBJ1-2; TRBD1 matches at 7 bases. The CDR3 loop spans 15 amino acids. Per the germline V gene, CDR1 is SGHNT and CDR2 is YYREEE (reference sequence). The V and J ends lost 4 bases and 6 bases, in that order; junction bases with no gene match: 12. The CDR3 bases are TGTGCCAGCAGCCCGGGGACAGCCCGGGGAAATGGCTACACCTTC. Translated, it gives CASSPGTARGNGYTF.

The chain recombines TRBV6-5 with TRBJ2-1; 11 bases map to TRBD2. This CDR3 is 14 amino acids long. Looked up from germline, CDR1 is MNHEY and CDR2 is SVGAGI. Unmatched junction bases numbered 3, after V lost 4 bases and J lost 7 bases. The CDR3 DNA reads TGTGCCAGCAGTTCGGGACTAGCGGTAAATGAGCAGTTCTTC. It encodes CASSSGLAVNEQFF.

This chain links TRBV7-9 with TRBJ1-4; 9 bases agree with TRBD1. Germline V gene sequence: CDR1 SEHNR, CDR2 FQNEAQ (reference sequence). CDR3 length: 13 residues. V lost 5 bases, J lost 8 bases, and 3 bases stayed unmatched. Here the CDR3 DNA reads TGTGCCAGCAGCAGAGGACAGGGGGAAAAACTGTTTTTT. It is translated as CASSRGQGEKLFF.

The chain employs TRBV7-2 and TRBJ1-2; TRBD1 aligns across 9 bases. CDR1 is SGHTA, CDR2 FQGNSA, per germline. The CDR3 contains 16 residues. J lost 8 bases, V lost 1 base, and 11 bases had no gene match. The CDR3 coding sequence is TGTGCCAGCAGCTTAGGGGCCCCGGGACAGGGCAGCGGCTACACCTTC. Translation gives CASSLGAPGQGSGYTF.

This chain links TRBV12-3 or TRBV12-4 with TRBJ2-7; D is unclear. V was clipped by 5 bases and J by 4 bases, with 9 bases between them. This CDR3 is built from 12 residues. DNA of the CDR3: TGTGCCAGCAGTGTACGAGCGTACGAGCAGTACTTC. Translating gives CASSVRAYEQYF.

The chain is built from TRBV5-6 and TRBJ1-1; D not certain. Trimming took off 2 bases at V and 8 bases at J, with 7 bases between the two ends. The germline V gene has CDR1 SGHDT and CDR2 YYEEEE. The CDR3 loop spans 11 amino acids. In nucleotides, the CDR3 is TGTGCCAGCAGCTTTCGGTCCGAAGCTTTCTTT. Translated, it gives CASSFRSEAFF.